This TCR beta chain was captured by sequencing in a study of shared clonotypes between healthy human individuals. The V end was cut by 4 bases, the J end by 2 bases, with 21 bases between. CDR3 size: 18 residues. The germline V gene has CDR1 MGHRA and CDR2 YSYEKL. Overall study results and limits: The diversity represented, both genetic and in exposure history, was limited by few donors. Unshared clonotypes carried lower generation probabilities than those common to all four donors. Memory subsets had estimated richness that was generally smaller than that of naive subsets.

The table came from immunoSEQ multiplex PCR; TCRdb's copy has only in-frame clones and leaves some out. The sample has 780,000 or so clones; 72% are singletons. This clone was counted a single time. Antigen: not known. The sequence was collected from a woman in her 30s in good health. This chain links TRBV4-1 with TRBJ1-3; D possibly corresponds to TRBD1 (5 bases). The sequencing sample was made of memory CD4+ T cells sorted from blood. Subset denoted: CD45RA-negative fraction. In DNA form, the CDR3 reads TGCGCCAGCAGCCCGGGACTGGCATCGAGGGGCGCTGGAAACACCATATATTTT. This translates into CASSPGLASRGAGNTIYF.